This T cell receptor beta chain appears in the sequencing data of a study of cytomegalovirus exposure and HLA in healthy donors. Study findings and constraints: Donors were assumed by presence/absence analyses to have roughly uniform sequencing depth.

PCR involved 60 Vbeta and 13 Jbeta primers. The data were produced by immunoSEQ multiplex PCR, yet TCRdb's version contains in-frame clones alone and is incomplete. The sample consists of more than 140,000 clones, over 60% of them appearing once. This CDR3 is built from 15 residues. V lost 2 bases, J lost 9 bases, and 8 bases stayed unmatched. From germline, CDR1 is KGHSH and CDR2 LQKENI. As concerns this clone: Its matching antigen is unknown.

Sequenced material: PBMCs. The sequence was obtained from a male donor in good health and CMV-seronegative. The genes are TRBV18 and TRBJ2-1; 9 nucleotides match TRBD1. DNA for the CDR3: TGTGCCAGCTCACCAGTGCCGGGACAGGGTGGTGAGCAGTTCTTC. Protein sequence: CASSPVPGQGGEQFF.